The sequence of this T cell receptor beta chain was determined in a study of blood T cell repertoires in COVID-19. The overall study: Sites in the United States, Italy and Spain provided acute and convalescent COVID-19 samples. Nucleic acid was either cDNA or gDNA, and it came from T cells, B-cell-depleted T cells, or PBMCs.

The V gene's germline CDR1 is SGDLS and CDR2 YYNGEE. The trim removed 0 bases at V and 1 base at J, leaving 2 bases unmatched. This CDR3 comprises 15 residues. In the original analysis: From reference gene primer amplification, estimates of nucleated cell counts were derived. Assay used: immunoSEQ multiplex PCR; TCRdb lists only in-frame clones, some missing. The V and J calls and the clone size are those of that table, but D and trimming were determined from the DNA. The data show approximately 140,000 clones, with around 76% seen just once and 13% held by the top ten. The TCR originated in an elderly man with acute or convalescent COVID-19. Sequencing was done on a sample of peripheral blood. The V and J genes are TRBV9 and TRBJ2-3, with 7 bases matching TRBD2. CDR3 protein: CASSVGGRGTDTQYF. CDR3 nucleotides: TGTGCCAGCAGCGTAGGAGGGAGGGGCACAGATACGCAGTATTTT. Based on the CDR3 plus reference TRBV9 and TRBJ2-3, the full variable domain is DSGVTQTPKHLITATGQRVTLRCSPRSGDLSVYWYQQSLDQGLQFLIQYYNGEERAKGNILERFSAQQFPDLHSELNLSSLELGDSALYFCASSVGGRGTDTQYFGPGTRLTVL.